This T cell receptor beta chain was retrieved from a study of PD-L1 blockade in urothelial cancer (dated by TCRdb to about 2017). Some background on the complete study: All patients started therapy around 2014 and received atezolizumab 1,200 mg intravenously every 3 weeks. About 90% of the 29 patients were males with bladder-origin urothelial cancer, and 18 of 29 reported a prior smoking history. Patients had an ECOG performance status of 0 or 1 and had received between 0 and 3 prior chemotherapy regimens. Blood samples were analyzed at two time points: 3 weeks after treatment start (second dose) and 6 weeks after treatment start. A median of roughly 140,000 T cells and 80,000 to 95,000 unique TCRs was obtained from blood samples, and a median clonality of roughly 0.074 was observed. The study, an exploratory multi-omic analysis, examined somatic, immune and clinical correlates of response to PD-L1 blockade with atezolizumab in urothelial cancer. Pretreatment tumor samples, along with matched peripheral blood serially collected before and after atezolizumab treatment, were subjected to TCR sequencing. Durable clinical benefit was defined as progression-free survival longer than 6 months, and TCR features were also tested against progression-free and overall survival. In the same patients, whole exome sequencing and RNA sequencing of pretreatment tumors were performed in addition to TCR sequencing. Under ten patients reached durable clinical benefit, while around 19 patients did not. Some 29 patients had pretreatment blood TCR-seq, around 25 had at least one posttreatment blood collection, and around 25 had tumor TCR-seq. Results the study describes overall, beyond this receptor: Small sample size (n of about 30) and many exploratory analyses mean the results are intended to be hypothesis-generating. Among patients with durable benefit, tumor-associated TCR clones showed greater expansion in peripheral blood 3 weeks after treatment started (n of about 21, p = 0.022). Improved progression-free and overall survival was associated with having pretreatment peripheral blood TCR clonality below the median.

Each PCR received spiked-in synthetic TCR analog templates so that absolute template abundance could be estimated from read counts. The immunoSEQ assay used bias-controlled V and J gene primers to amplify TCRbeta CDR3 regions from genomic DNA. Sequencing of rearranged TCRbeta segments was done at approximately 20X coverage. In the source study's methods: Sequencing errors were corrected by clustering, and CDR3s were annotated against IMGT so that V, D and J genes could be assigned. Downstream analyses used only productive TCRbeta rearrangements, leaving out any out-of-frame or stop-codon sequences. Clonality was calculated as one minus the Shannon entropy normalized by the log of the number of unique productive sequences. Clones differing between time points or between blood and tumor were identified by Fisher's exact test with Benjamini-Hochberg correction at adjusted p below 0.01. TCRdb retrieved this table from immuneACCESS and kept in-frame rearrangements only. Not all clones are present; in checked studies, unresolved V genes account for under half, and no reason is known for the remainder. V and J calls plus clone size are reproduced from that table; the DNA served to infer D and trimming. The sample includes 90,000 or so clones, with 80% to 90% observed a single time. The ten top clones hold more than 0.85% of the sample.

Remarks on this clone: It lacks a known antigen. No base qualities exist here, and no much larger clone lies one base off it.

Based on the germline V gene (reference sequence), the CDR1 and CDR2 sequences are LNHDA and SQIVND. The CDR3 has 14 amino acids, counting the end cysteine and phenylalanine. Only the CDR3 part of the read is kept: 42 bases, read in frame from the first base. Trimmed from V: 3 bases; trimmed from J: 8 bases; junction bases lacking a gene match: 5. The sample's time point, from its label and the paper: pretreatment peripheral blood. A total of 25 to 35 patients with locally advanced or metastatic urothelial carcinoma, treated at Memorial Sloan Kettering on a trial protocol, made up the cohort. Peripheral blood mononuclear cells were collected pretreatment and during treatment, at between 1 and 8 total time points per patient. The Qiagen DNeasy Blood extraction kit was used to purify genomic DNA from total PBMCs and from tumor samples. PBMCs were collected pretreatment and during treatment, and were isolated and stored as previously described.

The V and J segments used are TRBV19 and TRBJ1-4, and 8 junction bases match TRBD1. The sample in question was PBMCs, obtained around atezolizumab (anti-PD-L1) treatment. This TCR was sampled from a woman over 75 with urothelial cancer. The CDR3 region: CASSIGTGGEKLFF. The sequence in DNA is TGTGCCAGTAGTATCGGGACAGGTGGAGAAAAACTGTTTTTT. The CDR3, completed at both ends by the reference TRBV19 and TRBJ1-4 genes, gives the full variable domain DGGITQSPKYLFRKEGQNVTLSCEQNLNHDAMYWYRQDPGQGLRLIYYSQIVNDFQKGDIAEGYSVSREKKESFPLTVTSAQKNPTAFYLCASSIGTGGEKLFFGSGTQLSVL.